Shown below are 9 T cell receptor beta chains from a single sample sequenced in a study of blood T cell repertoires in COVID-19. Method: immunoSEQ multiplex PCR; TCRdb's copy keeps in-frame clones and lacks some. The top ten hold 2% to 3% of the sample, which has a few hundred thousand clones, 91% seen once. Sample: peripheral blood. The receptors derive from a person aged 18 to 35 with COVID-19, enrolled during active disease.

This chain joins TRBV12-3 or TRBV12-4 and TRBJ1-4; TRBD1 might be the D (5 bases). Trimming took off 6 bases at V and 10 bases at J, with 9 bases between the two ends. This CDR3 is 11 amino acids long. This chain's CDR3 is CASRQVGKLFF. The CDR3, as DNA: TGTGCCAGCAGACAGGTCGGAAAACTGTTTTTT.

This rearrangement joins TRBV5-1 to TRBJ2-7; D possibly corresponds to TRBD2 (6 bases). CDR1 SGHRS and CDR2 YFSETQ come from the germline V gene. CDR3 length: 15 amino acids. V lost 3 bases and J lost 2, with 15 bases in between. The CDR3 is CASSSAGGVAYEQYF. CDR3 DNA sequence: TGCGCCAGCAGCTCAGCCGGAGGGGTGGCCTACGAGCAGTACTTC.

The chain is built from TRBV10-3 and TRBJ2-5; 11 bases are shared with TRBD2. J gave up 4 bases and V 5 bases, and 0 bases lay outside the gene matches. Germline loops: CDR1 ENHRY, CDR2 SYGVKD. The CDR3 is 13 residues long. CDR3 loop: CAISTSGRETQYF. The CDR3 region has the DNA TGTGCCATCAGTACTAGCGGGAGAGAGACCCAGTACTTC.

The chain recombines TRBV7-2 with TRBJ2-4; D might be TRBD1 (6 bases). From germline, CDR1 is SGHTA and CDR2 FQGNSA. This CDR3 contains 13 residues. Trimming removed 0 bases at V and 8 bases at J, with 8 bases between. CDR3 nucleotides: TGTGCCAGCAGCTTAGCTCCAGGGGACATTCAGTACTTC. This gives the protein CASSLAPGDIQYF.

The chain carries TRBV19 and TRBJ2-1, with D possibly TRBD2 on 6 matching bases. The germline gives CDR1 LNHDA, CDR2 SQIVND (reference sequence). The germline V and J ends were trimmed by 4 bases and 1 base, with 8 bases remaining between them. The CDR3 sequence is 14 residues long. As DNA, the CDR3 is TGTGCCAGTAGTAACGGGGGATCCTACAATGAGCAGTTCTTC. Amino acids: CASSNGGSYNEQFF.

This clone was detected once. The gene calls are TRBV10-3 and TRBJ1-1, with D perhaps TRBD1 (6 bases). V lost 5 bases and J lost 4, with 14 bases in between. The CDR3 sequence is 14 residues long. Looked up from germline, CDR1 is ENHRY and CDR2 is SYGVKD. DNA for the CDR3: TGTGCCATCAGTTTATTACAGGGAGCCACTGAAGCTTTCTTT. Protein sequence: CAISLLQGATEAFF.

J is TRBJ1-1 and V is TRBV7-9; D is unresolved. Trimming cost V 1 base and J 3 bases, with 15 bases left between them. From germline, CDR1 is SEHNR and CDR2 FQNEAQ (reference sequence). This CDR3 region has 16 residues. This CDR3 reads CASSLVGGGRDTEAFF. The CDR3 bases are TGTGCCAGCAGCTTAGTGGGCGGAGGGAGGGACACTGAAGCTTTCTTT.

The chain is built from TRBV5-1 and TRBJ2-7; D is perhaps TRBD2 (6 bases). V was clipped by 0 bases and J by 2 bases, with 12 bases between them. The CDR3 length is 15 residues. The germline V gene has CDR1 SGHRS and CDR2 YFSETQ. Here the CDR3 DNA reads TGCGCCAGCAGCTTGGAAGGGACTTCTACCTACGAGCAGTACTTC. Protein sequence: CASSLEGTSTYEQYF.

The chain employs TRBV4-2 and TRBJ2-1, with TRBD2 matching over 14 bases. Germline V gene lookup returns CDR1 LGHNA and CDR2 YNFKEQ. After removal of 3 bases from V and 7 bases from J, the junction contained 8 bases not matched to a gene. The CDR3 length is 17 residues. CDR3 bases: TGTGCCAGCAGCCACGCCGAAGGGACTAGCGGGAGAAATGAGCAGTTCTTC. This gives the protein CASSHAEGTSGRNEQFF.